A selection of T cell receptor beta chains follows, all from one sample in a study of T cells in Graves' hyperthyroidism and ophthalmopathy. Via MiXCR, TCRdb re-called the multiplex PCR reads, giving one row per CDR3 protein. The sample carries 340,000 or so distinct CDR3 sequences, about 21% recorded once. Sequencing input: blood. The receptors stem from a woman aged 45-59 years with Graves' hyperthyroidism. Both conserved end residues are part of each CDR3. The order of the fields is D gene, clone size, J gene, V gene, CDR3 protein, CDR3 DNA. The D gene is left open where the match is weak. The size of a clone is reported for some rows only, either as once, few or many, or as a class for expanded clones.

NA NA TRBJ1-5 TRBV27 CASSLSRDQASPQPQHF TGTGCCAGCAGTTTATCCCGAGACCAGGCATCACCTCAGCCCCAGCATTTT
TRBD2 many TRBJ2-7 TRBV7-9 CASSQGLAFYEQYF TGTGCCAGCAGCCAGGGACTAGCGTTCTACGAGCAGTACTTC
TRBD2 many TRBJ2-7 TRBV27 CASSSGLAGTYYEQYF TGTGCCAGCAGTTCGGGACTAGCGGGGACCTACTACGAGCAGTACTTC
NA few TRBJ2-3 TRBV6-1 CASSHRAGTQYF TGTGCCAGCAGCCACAGGGCGGGTACGCAGTATTTT
TRBD2 few TRBJ2-3 TRBV27 CASSLGGGGNTQYF TGTGCCAGCAGTTTGGGGGGGGGGGGAAATACGCAGTATTTT
NA many TRBJ2-4 TRBV20-1 CSKEAVNENIQYF TGCTCCAAAGAGGCCGTTAATGAAAACATTCAGTACTTC
NA many TRBJ2-5 TRBV5-4 CASSEGHFQETQYF TGTGCCAGCAGCGAGGGACATTTCCAAGAGACCCAGTACTTC
TRBD2 NA TRBJ2-1 TRBV11-3 CASSLLAGEWNEQFF TGTGCCAGCAGCTTATTAGCGGGAGAGTGGAATGAGCAGTTCTTC
TRBD1 many TRBJ1-1 TRBV29-1 CSAAQGRDTEAFF TGCAGCGCCGCACAGGGGAGGGACACTGAAGCTTTCTTT
NA NA TRBJ2-2 TRBV27 CASSLWLGGGNAGELFF TGTGCCAGCAGTTTATGGTTGGGAGGGGGGAACGCCGGGGAGCTGTTTTTT
TRBD1 NA TRBJ1-1 TRBV19 CASKEGGGWVTEAFF TGTGCCAGTAAAGAAGGGGGCGGATGGGTCACTGAAGCTTTCTTT
TRBD2 NA TRBJ2-1 TRBV5-1 CASSLAAGRVEQFF TGCGCCAGCAGCTTAGCAGCGGGGAGGGTTGAGCAGTTCTTC
NA NA TRBJ2-5 TRBV7-3 CASSSDGQETQYF TGTGCCAGCAGCTCGGACGGTCAAGAGACCCAGTACTTC
NA NA TRBJ1-3 TRBV15 CATSRFSFSGNTIYF TGTGCCACCAGCAGGTTCTCCTTCTCTGGAAACACCATATATTTT
NA many TRBJ1-1 TRBV29-1 CSVASRFNTEAFF TGCAGCGTTGCGTCCAGGTTTAACACTGAAGCTTTCTTT
NA many TRBJ1-1 TRBV20-1 CSAPRWTSEAFF TGCAGTGCACCCCGATGGACATCTGAAGCTTTCTTT
NA NA TRBJ1-5 TRBV19 CASSRGGGMFNQPQHF TGTGCCAGTAGCCGAGGCGGTGGAATGTTCAATCAGCCCCAGCATTTT
TRBD1 many TRBJ1-2 TRBV28 CASNSPGTDYGYTF TGTGCCAGCAATTCACCCGGGACAGACTATGGCTACACCTTC
NA NA TRBJ2-1 TRBV4-1 CASSQEGGWISEQFF TGCGCCAGCAGCCAAGAGGGTGGGTGGATCAGTGAGCAGTTCTTC
NA NA TRBJ2-7 TRBV7-9 CASSLPVRDHEQYF TGTGCCAGCAGCTTACCTGTCAGGGACCACGAGCAGTACTTC
NA NA TRBJ2-7 TRBV9 CASNQKYESYEQYF TGTGCCAGCAACCAAAAATACGAATCCTACGAGCAGTACTTC
NA many TRBJ2-2 TRBV10-3 CAISDRGGNTGELFF TGTGCCATCAGTGACAGGGGAGGTAACACCGGGGAGCTGTTTTTT
TRBD2 NA TRBJ2-1 TRBV12-3/TRBV12-4 CASRGSGGGYNEQFF TGTGCCAGCAGGGGTAGCGGGGGGGGGTACAATGAGCAGTTCTTC
NA NA TRBJ2-2 TRBV2 CASSDRAAGGELFF TGTGCCAGCAGTGATCGGGCCGCGGGCGGGGAGCTGTTTTTT
NA NA TRBJ2-3 TRBV2 CASRGSDTQYF TGTGCCAGCAGAGGGTCCGATACGCAGTATTTT
NA few TRBJ1-3 TRBV13 CASRVAGNTIYF TGTGCCAGTAGGGTGGCTGGAAACACCATATATTTT
NA many TRBJ2-4 TRBV2 CASSAQAKNIQYF TGTGCCAGCAGTGCCCAGGCCAAAAACATTCAGTACTTC
TRBD1 many TRBJ1-1 TRBV2 CASRGAADREAFF TGTGCCAGCAGGGGTGCCGCGGACAGGGAAGCTTTCTTT
NA few TRBJ1-1 TRBV6-1 CASRMGTGPNTEAFF TGTGCCAGCAGGATGGGAACAGGGCCGAACACTGAAGCTTTCTTT
NA many TRBJ2-2 TRBV12-3/TRBV12-4 CASSLQDPGELFF TGTGCCAGCAGTTTACAGGATCCCGGGGAGCTGTTTTTT
NA few TRBJ2-5 TRBV9 CASSARHNQETQYF TGTGCCAGCAGCGCCAGACACAACCAAGAGACCCAGTACTTC
NA many TRBJ1-5 TRBV12-3/TRBV12-4 CASSFGISNQPQHF TGTGCCAGCAGTTTCGGGATTAGCAATCAGCCCCAGCATTTT
TRBD1 many TRBJ2-5 TRBV2 CASSGTGSGTQYF TGTGCCAGCAGTGGGACAGGGTCAGGGACCCAGTACTTC
NA many TRBJ1-6 TRBV4-1 CASSQVGPSPLHF TGCGCCAGCAGCCAAGTGGGCCCATCACCCCTCCACTTT
TRBD1 NA TRBJ2-5 TRBV20-1 CSARKGAGETQYF TGCAGTGCTAGGAAGGGGGCTGGAGAGACCCAGTACTTC
TRBD2 many TRBJ2-7 TRBV11-3 CASSLDLAGGSYEQYF TGTGCCAGCAGCTTAGATCTAGCGGGAGGCTCCTACGAGCAGTACTTC
NA NA TRBJ2-6 TRBV24-1 CATNPGPPGANVLTF TGTGCCACCAACCCGGGACCCCCTGGGGCCAACGTCCTGACTTTC
TRBD2 NA TRBJ2-1 TRBV4-1 CASSQVRTSGRMGNEQFF TGCGCCAGCAGCCAAGTGAGAACTAGCGGGAGAATGGGGAATGAGCAGTTCTTC
NA many TRBJ2-3 TRBV4-2 CASSRRSSNTDTQYF TGTGCCAGCAGCCGCAGATCATCAAACACAGATACGCAGTATTTT
NA NA TRBJ2-6 TRBV7-3 CASRDAGKISGANVLTF TGTGCCAGCAGAGATGCAGGGAAAATCTCTGGGGCCAACGTCCTGACTTTC
TRBD1 many TRBJ1-5 TRBV6-1 CASRASGQKYSNQPQHF TGTGCCAGCAGGGCCTCGGGACAGAAATATAGCAATCAGCCCCAGCATTTT
NA NA TRBJ2-6 TRBV29-1 CSVGNRANSRANVLTF TGCAGCGTTGGTAACAGGGCAAACTCTAGGGCCAACGTCCTGACTTTC
TRBD2 many TRBJ2-7 TRBV27 CASSSGLAGGAYEQYF TGTGCCAGCAGTTCGGGACTAGCGGGAGGTGCCTACGAGCAGTACTTC
NA NA TRBJ2-6 TRBV20-1 CSARDTSGANVLTF TGCAGTGCTAGAGATACTTCTGGGGCCAACGTCCTGACTTTC
NA many TRBJ1-1 TRBV11-2 CASSPSGQMNTEAFF TGTGCCAGCAGCCCCTCAGGACAGATGAACACTGAAGCTTTCTTT
NA few TRBJ2-5 TRBV18 CASSQFGQETQYF TGTGCCAGCTCACAGTTTGGCCAAGAGACCCAGTACTTC
NA NA TRBJ2-4 TRBV4-1 CASSQGILGTAKNIQYF TGCGCCAGCAGCCAAGGGATCCTTGGGACAGCCAAAAACATTCAGTACTTC
NA few TRBJ2-5 TRBV29-1 CSVEDPGSAQETQYF TGCAGCGTTGAAGATCCAGGGAGCGCTCAAGAGACCCAGTACTTC
TRBD1 NA TRBJ1-5 TRBV7-9 CASSLGTDSNQPQHF TGTGCCAGCAGCCTAGGGACAGATAGCAATCAGCCCCAGCATTTT
NA NA TRBJ1-1 TRBV7-9 CASSAQQGAGTEAFF TGTGCCAGCAGCGCACAACAGGGTGCGGGCACTGAAGCTTTCTTT
NA many TRBJ2-7 TRBV7-9 CASRPGLPGSYEQYF TGTGCCAGCAGACCGGGACTTCCCGGCTCCTACGAGCAGTACTTC
TRBD1 few TRBJ1-1 TRBV14 CASSDRDRGTFF TGTGCCAGCAGCGATCGAGACAGGGGAACTTTCTTT
NA few TRBJ2-7 TRBV6-5 CASSYTGFSSYEQYF TGTGCCAGCAGTTATACAGGGTTTAGCTCCTACGAGCAGTACTTC
NA many TRBJ2-3 TRBV6-1 CASSLDSTYTDTQYF TGTGCCAGCAGTCTGGACAGTACCTACACAGATACGCAGTATTTT